The clone carrying this T cell receptor (beta chain) was detected ten times or more. Antigen: not known. Trimming removed 5 bases from V and 6 bases from J, with 11 bases in between. The CDR3 length is 14 residues. The germline V gene encodes CDR1 MNHEY and CDR2 SVGEGT. The entry originates in a study of T cells in Graves' hyperthyroidism and ophthalmopathy. The CDR3 regions of TCR beta were amplified from RNA transcripts. First-round RT-PCR with HTBI primers amplified the TCR CDR3 region. One entry per CDR3 protein results from TCRdb running MiXCR on the multiplex PCR reads. The table includes 500,000 or so distinct CDR3 sequences, about a sixth detected once. Regarding the study as a whole: Blood also carried most thyroid clonotypes expanded above 0.001.

The sample was blood. The gene calls are TRBV6-2 or TRBV6-3 and TRBJ1-6; D uncertain. The sequence came from a woman under 30 with Graves' ophthalmopathy. In nucleotides, the CDR3 is TGTGCCAGCAGTCCCGGACGGGTTAATTCACCCCTCCACTTT. Amino acids: CASSPGRVNSPLHF.